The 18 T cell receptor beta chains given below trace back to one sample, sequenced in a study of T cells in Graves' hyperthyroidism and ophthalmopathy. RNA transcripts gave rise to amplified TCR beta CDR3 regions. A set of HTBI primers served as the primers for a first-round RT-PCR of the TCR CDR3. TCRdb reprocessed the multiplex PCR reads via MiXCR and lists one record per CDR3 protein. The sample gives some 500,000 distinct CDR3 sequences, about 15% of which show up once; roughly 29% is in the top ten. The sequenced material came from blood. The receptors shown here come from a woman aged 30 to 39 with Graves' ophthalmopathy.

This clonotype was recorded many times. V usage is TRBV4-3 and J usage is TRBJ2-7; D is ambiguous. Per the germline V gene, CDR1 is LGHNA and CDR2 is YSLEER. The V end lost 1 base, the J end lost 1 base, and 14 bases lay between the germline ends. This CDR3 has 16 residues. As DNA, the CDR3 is TGCGCCAGCAGCCAAGGGGTCCTAGTGGGATCCTACGAGCAGTACTTC. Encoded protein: CASSQGVLVGSYEQYF.

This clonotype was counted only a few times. The CDR3 coding sequence is TGTGCCAGCAGTCCCCATAGCGAGCAGTACTTC. Its translation is CASSPHSEQYF. This chain links TRBV28 with TRBJ2-7; D unresolved. This CDR3 is 11 amino acids long. Trimming cost V 5 bases and J 6 bases, with 8 bases left between them. From germline, CDR1 is MDHEN and CDR2 SYDVKM. The whole variable domain, filled in from reference TRBV28 and TRBJ2-7, reads DVKVTQSSRYLVKRTGEKVFLECVQDMDHENMFWYRQDPGLGLRLIYFSYDVKMKEKGDIPEGYSVSREKKERFSLILESASTNQTSMYLCASSPHSEQYFGPGTRLTVT.

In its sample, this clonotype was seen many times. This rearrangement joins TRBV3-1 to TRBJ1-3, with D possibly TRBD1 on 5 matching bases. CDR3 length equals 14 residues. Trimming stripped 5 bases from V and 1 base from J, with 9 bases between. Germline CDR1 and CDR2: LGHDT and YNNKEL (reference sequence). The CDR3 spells CASSFRASGNTIYF. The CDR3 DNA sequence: TGTGCCAGCAGCTTCAGGGCTTCTGGAAACACCATATATTTT.

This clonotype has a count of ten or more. The CDR3 DNA reads TGTGCCAGCAGTCCGAGGGCAGGGGGGAGCACTGAAGCTTTCTTT. Its protein is CASSPRAGGSTEAFF. This rearrangement joins TRBV28 to TRBJ1-1, with 7 bases identical to TRBD1. Germline assignment: CDR1 MDHEN and CDR2 SYDVKM. The CDR3 length is 15 residues. Trimming at V came to 5 bases and at J to 4 bases, leaving 10 bases not matched to a gene.

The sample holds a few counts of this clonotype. The CDR3 loop reads CANNRLDRDYGYTF. The DNA for the CDR3 is TGTGCCAACAACCGATTAGACAGGGACTATGGCTACACCTTC. The chain is built from TRBV6-8 and TRBJ1-2, with 7 bases identical to TRBD1. This CDR3 is built from 14 residues. With 10 bases clipped from V and 3 bases from J, the junction kept 11 bases outside the gene matches. Germline V gene sequence: CDR1 MNHGY, CDR2 SAAAGT.

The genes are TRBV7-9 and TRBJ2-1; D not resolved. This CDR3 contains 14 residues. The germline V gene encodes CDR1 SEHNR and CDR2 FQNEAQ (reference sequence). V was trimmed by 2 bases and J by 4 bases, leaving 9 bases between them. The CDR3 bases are TGTGCCAGCAGCTTATCAACCTATTACAATGAGCAGTTCTTC. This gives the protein CASSLSTYYNEQFF. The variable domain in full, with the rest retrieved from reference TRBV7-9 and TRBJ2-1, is DTGVSQNPRHKITKRGQNVTFRCDPISEHNRLYWYRQTLGQGPEFLTYFQNEAQLEKSRLLSDRFSAERPKGSFSTLEIQRTEQGDSAMYLCASSLSTYYNEQFFGPGTRLTVL.

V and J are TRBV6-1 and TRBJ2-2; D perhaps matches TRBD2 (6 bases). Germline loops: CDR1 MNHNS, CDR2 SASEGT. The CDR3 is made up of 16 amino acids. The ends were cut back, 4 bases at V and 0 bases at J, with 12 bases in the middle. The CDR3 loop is CASSVDGGPNTGELFF. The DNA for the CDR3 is TGTGCCAGCAGTGTTGACGGGGGTCCGAACACCGGGGAGCTGTTTTTT.

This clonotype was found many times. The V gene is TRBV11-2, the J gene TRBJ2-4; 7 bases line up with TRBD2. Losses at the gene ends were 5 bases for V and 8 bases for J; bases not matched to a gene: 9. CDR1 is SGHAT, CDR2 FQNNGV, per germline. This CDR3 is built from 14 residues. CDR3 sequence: CASSRSPGGDIQYF. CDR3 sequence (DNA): TGTGCCAGCAGCCGCTCCCCGGGAGGCGACATTCAGTACTTC.

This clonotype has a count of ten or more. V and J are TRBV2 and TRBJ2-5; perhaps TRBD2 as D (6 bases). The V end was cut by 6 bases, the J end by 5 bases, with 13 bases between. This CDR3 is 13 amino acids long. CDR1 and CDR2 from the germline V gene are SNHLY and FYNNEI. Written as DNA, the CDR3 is TGTGCCAGCAGGGGGCCGGGACTCGAGACCCAGTACTTC. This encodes CASRGPGLETQYF.

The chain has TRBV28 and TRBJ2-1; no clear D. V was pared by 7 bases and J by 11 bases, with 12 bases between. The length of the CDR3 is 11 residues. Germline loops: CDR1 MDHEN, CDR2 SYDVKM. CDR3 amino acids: CASTLVEQQFF. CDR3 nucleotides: TGTGCCAGCACCCTCGTGGAGCAGCAGTTCTTC.

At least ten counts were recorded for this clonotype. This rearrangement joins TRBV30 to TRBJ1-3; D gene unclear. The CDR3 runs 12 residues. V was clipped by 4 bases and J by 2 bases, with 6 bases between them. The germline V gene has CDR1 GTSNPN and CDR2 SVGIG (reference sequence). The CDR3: CAWKRAGNTIYF. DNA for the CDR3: TGTGCCTGGAAGAGGGCTGGAAACACCATATATTTT.

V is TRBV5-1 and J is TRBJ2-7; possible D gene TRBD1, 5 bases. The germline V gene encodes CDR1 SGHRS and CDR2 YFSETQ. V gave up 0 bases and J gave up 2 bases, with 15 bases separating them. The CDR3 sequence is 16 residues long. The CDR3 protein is CASSLVLGPKAYEQYF. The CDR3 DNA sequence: TGCGCCAGCAGCTTGGTTCTGGGGCCAAAGGCCTACGAGCAGTACTTC.

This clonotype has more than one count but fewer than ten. CDR3 sequence reads: CATSDSAGRNEQFF. The CDR3 coding sequence is TGTGCCACCAGTGATTCGGCAGGGCGGAATGAGCAGTTCTTC. V usage is TRBV24-1 and J usage is TRBJ2-1; D may be TRBD1 (5 bases). Trimming cost V 2 bases and J 7 bases, with 11 bases left between them. CDR3 length: 14 amino acids. The V gene's germline CDR1 is KGHDR and CDR2 SFDVKD.

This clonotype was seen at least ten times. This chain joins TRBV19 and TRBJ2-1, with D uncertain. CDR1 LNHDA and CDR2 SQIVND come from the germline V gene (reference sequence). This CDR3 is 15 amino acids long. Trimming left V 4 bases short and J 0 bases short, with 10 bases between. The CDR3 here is CASSKPGRSYNEQFF. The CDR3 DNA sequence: TGTGCCAGTAGTAAGCCCGGTCGCTCCTACAATGAGCAGTTCTTC.

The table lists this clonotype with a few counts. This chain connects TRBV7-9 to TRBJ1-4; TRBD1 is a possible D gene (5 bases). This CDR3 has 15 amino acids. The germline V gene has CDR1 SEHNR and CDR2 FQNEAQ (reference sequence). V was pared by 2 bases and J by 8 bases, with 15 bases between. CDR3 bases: TGTGCCAGCAGCTTAAAAAGGGGAGAGAAAGAAAAACTGTTTTTT. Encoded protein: CASSLKRGEKEKLFF.

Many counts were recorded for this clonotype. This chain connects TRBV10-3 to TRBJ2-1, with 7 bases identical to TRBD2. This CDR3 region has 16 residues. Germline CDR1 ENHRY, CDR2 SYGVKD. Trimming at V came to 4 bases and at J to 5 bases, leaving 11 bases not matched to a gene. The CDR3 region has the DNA TGTGCCATCAGTGGTCTTGGCGGGAGTTCCGACAATGAGCAGTTCTTC. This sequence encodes CAISGLGGSSDNEQFF.

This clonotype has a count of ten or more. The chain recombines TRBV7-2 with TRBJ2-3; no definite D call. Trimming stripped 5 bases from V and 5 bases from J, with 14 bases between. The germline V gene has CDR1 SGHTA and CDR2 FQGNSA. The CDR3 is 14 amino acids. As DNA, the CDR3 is TGTGCCAGCAGCCCGCGCCTGGTAGGAGATACGCAGTATTTT. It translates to CASSPRLVGDTQYF.

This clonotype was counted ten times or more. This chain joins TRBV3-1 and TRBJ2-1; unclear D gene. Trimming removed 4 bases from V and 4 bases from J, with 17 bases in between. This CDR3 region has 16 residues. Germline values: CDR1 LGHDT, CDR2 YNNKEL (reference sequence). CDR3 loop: CASSPETERPYNEQFF. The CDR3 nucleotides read TGTGCCAGCAGCCCAGAGACCGAAAGGCCATACAATGAGCAGTTCTTC.